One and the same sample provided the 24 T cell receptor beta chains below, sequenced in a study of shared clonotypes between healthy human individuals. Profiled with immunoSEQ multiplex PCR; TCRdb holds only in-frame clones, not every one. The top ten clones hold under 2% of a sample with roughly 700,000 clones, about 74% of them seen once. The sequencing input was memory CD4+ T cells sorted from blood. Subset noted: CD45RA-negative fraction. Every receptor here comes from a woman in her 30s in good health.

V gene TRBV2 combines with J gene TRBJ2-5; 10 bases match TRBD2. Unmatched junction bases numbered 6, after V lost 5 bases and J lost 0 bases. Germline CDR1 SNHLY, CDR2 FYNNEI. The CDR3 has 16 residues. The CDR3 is CASSPTTSGHQETQYF. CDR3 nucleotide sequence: TGTGCCAGCAGTCCAACGACTAGCGGGCACCAAGAGACCCAGTACTTC.

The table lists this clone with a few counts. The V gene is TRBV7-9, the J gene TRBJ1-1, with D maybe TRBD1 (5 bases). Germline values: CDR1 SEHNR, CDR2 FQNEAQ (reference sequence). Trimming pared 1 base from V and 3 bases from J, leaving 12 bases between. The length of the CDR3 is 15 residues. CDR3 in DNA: TGTGCCAGCAGCTTAGGTGAGAGGGACTACACTGAAGCTTTCTTT. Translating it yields CASSLGERDYTEAFF.

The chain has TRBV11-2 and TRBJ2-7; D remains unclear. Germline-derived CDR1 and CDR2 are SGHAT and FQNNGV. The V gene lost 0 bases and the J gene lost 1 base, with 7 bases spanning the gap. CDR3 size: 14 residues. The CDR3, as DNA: TGTGCCAGCAGCTTAGAGGCTTCTTCCTACGAGCAGTACTTC. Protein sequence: CASSLEASSYEQYF.

This chain's CDR3 is CASSGGDTTANYGYTF. CDR3 sequence (DNA): TGTGCCAGCAGTGGTGGGGACACCACTGCTAACTATGGCTACACCTTC. The chain employs TRBV25-1 and TRBJ1-2, with a tentative D call TRBD1 (6 bases). CDR3 length: 16 amino acids. The V end was cut by 4 bases, the J end by 0 bases, with 15 bases between. Germline lookup yields CDR1 MGHDK and CDR2 SYGVNS.

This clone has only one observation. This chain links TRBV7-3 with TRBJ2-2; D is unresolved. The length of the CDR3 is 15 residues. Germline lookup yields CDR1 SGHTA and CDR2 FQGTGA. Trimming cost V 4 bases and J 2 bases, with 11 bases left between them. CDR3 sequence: CASSSPGTNTGELFF. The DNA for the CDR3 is TGTGCCAGCAGCTCCCCGGGCACTAACACCGGGGAGCTGTTTTTT.

The CDR3 sequence is CASSFGGSISEQFF. CDR3 coding DNA: TGTGCCAGCAGCTTCGGCGGGAGTATTAGTGAGCAGTTCTTC. The rearrangement uses TRBV7-9 and TRBJ2-1; TRBD2 agrees at 7 bases. Germline values: CDR1 SEHNR, CDR2 FQNEAQ (reference sequence). CDR3 size: 14 residues. Trimming cost V 3 bases and J 9 bases; bases outside gene matches: 8. The entire variable domain, with the rest obtained from reference TRBV7-9 and TRBJ2-1, is as follows: DTGVSQNPRHKITKRGQNVTFRCDPISEHNRLYWYRQTLGQGPEFLTYFQNEAQLEKSRLLSDRFSAERPKGSFSTLEIQRTEQGDSAMYLCASSFGGSISEQFFGPGTRLTVL.

CDR3 protein: CATSRDLGVGDTQYF. CDR3 coding DNA: TGTGCCACCAGCAGAGATCTAGGGGTAGGAGATACGCAGTATTTT. This chain joins TRBV15 and TRBJ2-3; D perhaps matches TRBD1 (5 bases). The CDR3 spans 15 residues. The V gene's germline CDR1 is LNHNV and CDR2 YYDKDF (reference sequence). Deletions cut 0 bases from V and 5 bases from J, with 12 bases between.

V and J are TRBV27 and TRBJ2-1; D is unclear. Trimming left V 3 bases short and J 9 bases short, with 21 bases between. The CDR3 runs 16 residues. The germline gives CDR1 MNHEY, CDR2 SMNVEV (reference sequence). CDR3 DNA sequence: TGTGCCAGCAGTTTCTGGACGGCCCCCCCGATCAGTGAGCAGTTCTTC. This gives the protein CASSFWTAPPISEQFF.

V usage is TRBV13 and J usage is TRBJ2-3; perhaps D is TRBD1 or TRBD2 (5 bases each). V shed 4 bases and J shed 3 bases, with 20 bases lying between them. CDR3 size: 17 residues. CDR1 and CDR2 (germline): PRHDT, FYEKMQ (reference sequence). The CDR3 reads CASSSQGVRGPTDTQYF. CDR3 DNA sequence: TGTGCCAGCAGCTCCCAAGGGGTTCGGGGACCAACAGATACGCAGTATTTT.

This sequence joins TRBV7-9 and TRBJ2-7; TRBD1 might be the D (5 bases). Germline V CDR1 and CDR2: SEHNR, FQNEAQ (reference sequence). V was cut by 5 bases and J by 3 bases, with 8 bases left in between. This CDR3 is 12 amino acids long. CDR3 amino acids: CASSKQDYEQYF. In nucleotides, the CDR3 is TGTGCCAGCAGCAAACAGGACTACGAGCAGTACTTC.

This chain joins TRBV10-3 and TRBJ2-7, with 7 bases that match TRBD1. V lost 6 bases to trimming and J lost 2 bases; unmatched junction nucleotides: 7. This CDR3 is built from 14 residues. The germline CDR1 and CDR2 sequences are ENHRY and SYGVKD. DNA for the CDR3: TGTGCCATCAGCCGACAGGGAACCACCTACGAGCAGTACTTC. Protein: CAISRQGTTYEQYF.

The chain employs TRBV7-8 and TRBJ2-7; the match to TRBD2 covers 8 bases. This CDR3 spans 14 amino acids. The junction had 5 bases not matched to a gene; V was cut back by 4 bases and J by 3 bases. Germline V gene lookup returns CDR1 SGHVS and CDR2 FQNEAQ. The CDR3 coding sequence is TGTGCCAGCAGCTATAGCGGGGCTGACTACGAGCAGTACTTC. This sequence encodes CASSYSGADYEQYF.

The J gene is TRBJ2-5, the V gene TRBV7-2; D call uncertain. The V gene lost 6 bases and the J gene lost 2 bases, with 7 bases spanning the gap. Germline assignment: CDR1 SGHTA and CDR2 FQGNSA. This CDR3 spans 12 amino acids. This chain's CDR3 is CASRTLQETQYF. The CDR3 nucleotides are TGTGCCAGCAGAACACTTCAAGAGACCCAGTACTTC. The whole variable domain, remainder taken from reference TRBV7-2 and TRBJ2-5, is GAGVSQSPSNKVTEKGKDVELRCDPISGHTALYWYRQSLGQGLEFLIYFQGNSAPDKSGLPSDRFSAERTGGSVSTLTIQRTQQEDSAVYLCASRTLQETQYFGPGTRLLVL.

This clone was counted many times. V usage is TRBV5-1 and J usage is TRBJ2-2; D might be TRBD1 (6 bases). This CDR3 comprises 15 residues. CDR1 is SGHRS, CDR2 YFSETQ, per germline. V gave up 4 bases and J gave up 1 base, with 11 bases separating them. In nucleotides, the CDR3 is TGCGCCAGCAGCATCCGGGACAAGAACACCGGGGAGCTGTTTTTT. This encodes CASSIRDKNTGELFF.

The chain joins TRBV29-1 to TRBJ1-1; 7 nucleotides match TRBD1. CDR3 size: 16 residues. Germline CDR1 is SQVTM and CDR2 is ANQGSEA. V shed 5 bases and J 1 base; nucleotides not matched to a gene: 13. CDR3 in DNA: TGCAGCGTTAATCTAGGGAGGACAGGCGCGAACACTGAAGCTTTCTTT. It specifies CSVNLGRTGANTEAFF.

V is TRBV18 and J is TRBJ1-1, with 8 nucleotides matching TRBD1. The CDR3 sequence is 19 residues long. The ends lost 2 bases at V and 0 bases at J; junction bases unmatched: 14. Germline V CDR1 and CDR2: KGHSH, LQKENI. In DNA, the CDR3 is TGTGCCAGCTCACCAAGACCTCGCGGGACAGGAAAAATGAACACTGAAGCTTTCTTT. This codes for CASSPRPRGTGKMNTEAFF.

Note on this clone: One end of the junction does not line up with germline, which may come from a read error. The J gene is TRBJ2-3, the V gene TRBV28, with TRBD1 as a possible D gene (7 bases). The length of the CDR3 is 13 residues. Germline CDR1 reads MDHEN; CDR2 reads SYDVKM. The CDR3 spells CAGRRGRTDTQYF. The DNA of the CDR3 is TGTGCCGGCAGGAGGGGGCGTACAGATACGCAGTATTTT.

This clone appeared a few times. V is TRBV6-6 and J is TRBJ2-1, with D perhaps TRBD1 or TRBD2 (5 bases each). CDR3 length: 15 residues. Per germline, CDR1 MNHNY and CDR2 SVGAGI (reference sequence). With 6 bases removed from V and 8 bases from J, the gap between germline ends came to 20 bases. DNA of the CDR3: TGTGCCAGCAGGGAGACCGGGGCCCTCAGGGATGAGCAGTTCTTC. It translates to CASRETGALRDEQFF.

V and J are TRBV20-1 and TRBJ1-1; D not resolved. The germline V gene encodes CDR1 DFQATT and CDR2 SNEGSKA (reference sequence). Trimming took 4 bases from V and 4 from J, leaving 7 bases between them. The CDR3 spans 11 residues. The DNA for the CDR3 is TGCAGTGCTACGGCGAGCACTGAAGCTTTCTTT. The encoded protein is CSATASTEAFF.

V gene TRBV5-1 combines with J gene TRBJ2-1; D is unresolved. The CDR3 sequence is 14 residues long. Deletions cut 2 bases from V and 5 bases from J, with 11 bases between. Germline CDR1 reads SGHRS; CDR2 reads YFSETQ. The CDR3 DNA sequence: TGCGCCAGCAGCTTTGAGCAGATAAACAATGAGCAGTTCTTC. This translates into CASSFEQINNEQFF.

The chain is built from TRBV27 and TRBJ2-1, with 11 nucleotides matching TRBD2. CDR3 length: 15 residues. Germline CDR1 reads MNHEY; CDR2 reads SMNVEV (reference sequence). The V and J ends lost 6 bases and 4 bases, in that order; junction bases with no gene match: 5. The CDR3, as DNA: TGTGCCAGCAGAGACCTAGCGGGAGGTTACAATGAGCAGTTCTTC. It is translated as CASRDLAGGYNEQFF.

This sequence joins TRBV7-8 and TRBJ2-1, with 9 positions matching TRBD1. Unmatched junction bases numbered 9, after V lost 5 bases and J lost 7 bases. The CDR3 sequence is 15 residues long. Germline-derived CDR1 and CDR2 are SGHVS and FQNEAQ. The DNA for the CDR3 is TGTGCCAGCAGCCCATTTAGGGACAGGGTTAATGAGCAGTTCTTC. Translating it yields CASSPFRDRVNEQFF.

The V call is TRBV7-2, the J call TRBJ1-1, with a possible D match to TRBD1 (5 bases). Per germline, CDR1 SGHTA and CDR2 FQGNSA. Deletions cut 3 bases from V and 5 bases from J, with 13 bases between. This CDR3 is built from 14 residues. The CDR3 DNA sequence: TGTGCCAGCAGCTTGGGGACGCTCGGGACTGAAGCTTTCTTT. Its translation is CASSLGTLGTEAFF. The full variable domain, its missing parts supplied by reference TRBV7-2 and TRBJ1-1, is GAGVSQSPSNKVTEKGKDVELRCDPISGHTALYWYRQSLGQGLEFLIYFQGNSAPDKSGLPSDRFSAERTGGSVSTLTIQRTQQEDSAVYLCASSLGTLGTEAFFGQGTRLTVV.

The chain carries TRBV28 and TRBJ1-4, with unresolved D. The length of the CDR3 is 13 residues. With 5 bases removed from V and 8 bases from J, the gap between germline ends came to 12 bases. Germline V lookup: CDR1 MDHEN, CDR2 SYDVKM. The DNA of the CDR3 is TGTGCCAGCAGTCTCCCCCACGACGAAAAACTGTTTTTT. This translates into CASSLPHDEKLFF.